This T cell receptor beta chain was observed in a study of T cells in Graves' hyperthyroidism and ophthalmopathy. This clonotype has just a few counts. The study enrolled patients aged 18 to 65 with newly diagnosed hyperthyroidism of under 2 months' duration. Thyroid ultrasound and orbital computed tomography, with clinical symptoms and serum thyroxine and TRAb, informed diagnoses. Fresh peripheral blood, about 10 ml of it, supplied the PBMCs. The germline V and J ends were trimmed by 4 bases and 11 bases, with 17 bases remaining between them. Germline V CDR1 and CDR2: SGHAT, FQNNGV. The CDR3 is 13 residues long. Amplification yielded TCR beta CDR3 regions, with RNA transcripts as the source. Primed by the HTBI set, a first-round RT-PCR was run on the TCR CDR3. One entry per CDR3 protein, called by TCRdb with MiXCR from the multiplex PCR reads. The profile shows approximately 400,000 distinct CDR3 sequences, 15% of them singletons.

This chain joins TRBV11-2 and TRBJ1-1; D perhaps matches TRBD1 (5 bases). Material for sequencing was blood. This clonotype originated in a woman in her 30s with Graves' hyperthyroidism. This CDR3 reads CASSYGGQGEAFF. In nucleotides, the CDR3 is TGTGCCAGCAGCTATGGCGGGCAGGGAGAGGCTTTCTTT.